Listed here are 29 T cell receptor beta chains from one sample, sequenced in a study of identical twins. TCRdb itself ran the 5' RACE reads through MiXCR, one entry per CDR3 protein. The sample includes about 730,000 distinct CDR3 sequences, around 21% of them seen just once. The same sample was also used in a study of T cells expressing NK-cell markers.

The sample taken for sequencing was PBMCs. The receptors originated from a woman aged 18-29 years in good health.

In this sample, this clonotype turned up a few times. The V call is TRBV20-1, the J call TRBJ2-1; 7 bases agree with TRBD1. The CDR3 runs to 15 residues. V trimming: 0 bases; J trimming: 2 bases; junction bases outside the gene matches: 4. Per the germline V gene, CDR1 is DFQATT and CDR2 is SNEGSKA (reference sequence). CDR3 nucleotide sequence: TGCAGTGCTAGAGAGCAGGGGGTTGCCTACAATGAGCAGTTCTTC. This gives the protein CSAREQGVAYNEQFF.

The table lists this clonotype with a few counts. The chain recombines TRBV4-1 with TRBJ2-5, with TRBD2 matching 10 bases. CDR3 length: 16 residues. Looked up from germline, CDR1 is MGHRA and CDR2 is YSYEKL. V gave up 1 base and J gave up 2 bases; unmatched junction bases: 4. CDR3 sequence reads: CASSQGTSGFQETQYF. The CDR3 nucleotides read TGCGCCAGCAGCCAAGGGACTAGCGGATTTCAAGAGACCCAGTACTTC.

The CDR3 DNA follows: TGTGCCAGCAGCTTAGCGTATTGGGCGGTCCAAGAGACCCAGTACTTC. It specifies CASSLAYWAVQETQYF. V usage is TRBV7-2 and J usage is TRBJ2-5; D call uncertain. Germline CDR1 is SGHTA and CDR2 is FQGNSA. The CDR3 sequence is 16 residues long. V shed 0 bases and J shed 1 base, with 12 bases lying between them.

The sample holds a few counts of this clonotype. V usage is TRBV6-1 and J usage is TRBJ2-7, with unresolved D. CDR3 length equals 13 residues. Germline CDR1 MNHNS, CDR2 SASEGT. V was shortened by 6 bases and J by 6 bases, with 15 bases between the two germline ends. The CDR3 nucleotides are TGTGCCAGCAGCGTTACAGAGATCAGCGAGCAGTACTTC. This encodes CASSVTEISEQYF.

This clonotype was seen only a few times. The gene calls are TRBV20-1 and TRBJ1-2; D is ambiguous. Germline V gives CDR1 DFQATT, CDR2 SNEGSKA (reference sequence). This CDR3 contains 14 residues. Trimming removed 5 bases from V and 5 bases from J, with 18 bases in between. This chain's CDR3 is CSAAPGPGIYGYTF. DNA for the CDR3: TGCAGTGCTGCGCCGGGCCCTGGGATATATGGCTACACCTTC.

This clonotype was counted only a few times. V gene TRBV27 combines with J gene TRBJ2-4, with TRBD1 identical over 7 bases. Germline CDR1 reads MNHEY; CDR2 reads SMNVEV (reference sequence). V lost 0 bases and J lost 7; bases outside the gene matches: 9. The CDR3 extends over 16 amino acids. The CDR3 sequence: CASSLSPRGWRNIQYF. The DNA for the CDR3 is TGTGCCAGCAGTTTATCACCCAGGGGGTGGCGGAACATTCAGTACTTC.

This chain links TRBV5-5 with TRBJ2-1, with 12 bases fitting TRBD2. CDR1 is SGHKS, CDR2 YYEKEE, per germline (reference sequence). This CDR3 spans 15 amino acids. V trimming: 4 bases; J trimming: 8 bases; junction bases outside the gene matches: 7. The CDR3 sequence: CASSIRLAGDDEQFF. CDR3 DNA sequence: TGTGCCAGCAGCATAAGACTAGCGGGGGACGATGAGCAGTTCTTC.

This clonotype was seen repeatedly, ten times or more. This chain links TRBV20-1 with TRBJ1-3; no definite D call. The CDR3 sequence is 11 residues long. The V and J ends lost 3 bases and 3 bases respectively, with 3 bases between them. From germline, CDR1 is DFQATT and CDR2 SNEGSKA (reference sequence). CDR3 protein: CSASDGNTIYF. CDR3 bases: TGCAGTGCTAGTGATGGAAACACCATATATTTT.

A few counts support this clonotype. The chain recombines TRBV29-1 with TRBJ2-7; D ambiguous. Trimming took off 4 bases at V and 6 bases at J, with 19 bases between the two ends. Germline CDR1 reads SQVTM; CDR2 reads ANQGSEA. This CDR3 has 14 amino acids. This chain's CDR3 is CSVAYRDSLREQYF. In DNA, the CDR3 is TGCAGCGTTGCATATAGGGATTCCCTTCGCGAGCAGTACTTC.

The chain links TRBV29-1 to TRBJ1-1; 8 bases align to TRBD1. CDR1 and CDR2 (germline): SQVTM, ANQGSEA. With 6 bases clipped from V and 5 bases from J, the junction kept 2 bases outside the gene matches. CDR3 length: 11 residues. The CDR3 bases are TGCAGCGTCAGACAGGGGACTGAAGCTTTCTTT. Protein: CSVRQGTEAFF.

This clonotype was recorded many times. This chain links TRBV27 with TRBJ2-7, with D tentatively TRBD1 (5 bases). The CDR3 is made up of 12 amino acids. Germline lookup yields CDR1 MNHEY and CDR2 SMNVEV (reference sequence). This chain's CDR3 is CATSGASYEQYF. CDR3 DNA sequence: TGTGCGACCTCTGGGGCCTCCTACGAGCAGTACTTC.

This clonotype was detected only a few times. This chain uses TRBV10-3 with TRBJ2-7; D is unresolved. Trimming removed 2 bases from V and 4 bases from J, with 6 bases in between. The CDR3 is 12 residues long. CDR1 ENHRY and CDR2 SYGVKD come from the germline V gene. The CDR3, as DNA: TGTGCCATCAGTGAGAGAGAATACGAGCAGTACTTC. Translating gives CAISEREYEQYF.

With regard to this clonotype: One end of the junction varies from germline; a read error may be responsible. V usage is TRBV7-7 and J usage is TRBJ2-5, with no clear D. CDR1 SSHAT and CDR2 FNYEAQ come from the germline V gene (reference sequence). The CDR3 consists of 14 residues. The CDR3 loop reads CASSLDNHQETQYF. CDR3 nucleotide sequence: TGTGCTAGCAGCTTAGATAACCACCAAGAGACCCAGTACTTC.

CDR3 in amino acids: CSARSGLDYEQYF. CDR3 sequence (DNA): TGCAGTGCTCGATCGGGGTTAGACTACGAGCAGTACTTC. The rearrangement links TRBV20-1 to TRBJ2-7, with a weak D call TRBD2 (5 bases). There are 13 residues in the CDR3. V was pared by 5 bases and J by 3 bases, with 14 bases between. The germline V gene encodes CDR1 DFQATT and CDR2 SNEGSKA (reference sequence).

This clonotype was found a few times. This chain connects TRBV7-2 to TRBJ2-1; TRBD1 is a possible D gene (6 bases). Germline V lookup: CDR1 SGHTA, CDR2 FQGNSA. V was shortened by 1 base and J by 6 bases, with 13 bases between the two germline ends. The CDR3 totals 15 residues. The CDR3 DNA is TGTGCCAGCAGCTTAGAGTCAGGGGTGGTCAATGAGCAGTTCTTC. This gives the protein CASSLESGVVNEQFF.

This chain connects TRBV12-3 or TRBV12-4 to TRBJ2-7; 11 nucleotides match TRBD2. This CDR3 comprises 18 residues. V dropped 5 bases and J dropped 0; count of bases not matched to a gene: 12. This chain's CDR3 is CASSPVRTSGFSSYEQYF. Written as DNA, the CDR3 is TGTGCCAGCAGTCCCGTTCGGACTAGCGGGTTCAGCTCCTACGAGCAGTACTTC.

This clonotype was detected only a few times. The chain joins TRBV9 to TRBJ1-6; 9 bases are a match to TRBD1. CDR1 is SGDLS and CDR2 is YYNGEE in the germline V gene. The CDR3 has 14 residues. V trimming: 0 bases; J trimming: 10 bases; junction bases outside the gene matches: 2. The CDR3 loop reads CASSVGTGDSPLHF. Written as DNA, the CDR3 is TGTGCCAGCAGCGTAGGGACAGGGGACTCACCCCTCCACTTT.

V and J are TRBV4-2 and TRBJ2-2; D may correspond to TRBD1 or TRBD2 (5 bases each). Germline V lookup: CDR1 LGHNA, CDR2 YNFKEQ. This CDR3 is built from 16 residues. V was trimmed by 2 bases and J by 4 bases, leaving 14 bases between them. This chain's CDR3 is CASSQTSSGPTGELFF. The CDR3 nucleotides read TGTGCCAGCAGCCAAACTTCTTCGGGGCCCACCGGGGAGCTGTTTTTT.

This clonotype showed up just a few times. At one of its ends the junction is not consistent with the germline gene, which may arise from a read error. This chain uses TRBV7-7 with TRBJ2-2; 9 positions match TRBD1. The CDR3 length is 15 residues. The germline gives CDR1 SSHAT, CDR2 FNYEAQ (reference sequence). The DNA for the CDR3 is TGTGCTAGCAGCACTAGACAGGGGGACACCGGGGAGCTGTTTTTT. Protein sequence: CASSTRQGDTGELFF.

This clonotype was seen more than once but under ten times. This sequence joins TRBV9 and TRBJ2-1; 8 nucleotides line up with TRBD2. The CDR3 is 15 residues long. Germline assignment: CDR1 SGDLS and CDR2 YYNGEE. The J segment lost 13 bases and the V segment lost 2 bases, leaving 14 bases of the junction unmatched. CDR3 DNA sequence: TGTGCCAGCAGCGTGAGCGGGGGCTCAACCGGGTACCAGTTCTTC. Its translation: CASSVSGGSTGYQFF.

The genes are TRBV7-2 and TRBJ1-2; D perhaps matches TRBD1 (6 bases). CDR3 length equals 14 residues. V was cut by 7 bases and J by 4 bases, with 16 bases left in between. Germline V CDR1 and CDR2: SGHTA, FQGNSA. CDR3 nucleotide sequence: TGTGCCAGCATGGCAGGGGTGATCGCCTATGGCTACACCTTC. Translating gives CASMAGVIAYGYTF.

J is TRBJ2-7 and V is TRBV20-1; D unresolved. The CDR3 is 13 amino acids. V lost 0 bases, J lost 4 bases, and 10 bases lay in between. From germline, CDR1 is DFQATT and CDR2 SNEGSKA (reference sequence). CDR3 protein: CSARDHLGYEQYF. Written as DNA, the CDR3 is TGCAGTGCTAGAGACCACCTGGGGTACGAGCAGTACTTC.

This clonotype appeared a few times. V is TRBV10-3 and J is TRBJ1-3; D not certain. From germline, CDR1 is ENHRY and CDR2 SYGVKD. The ends were cut back, 9 bases at V and 2 bases at J, with 8 bases in the middle. The CDR3 is made up of 12 amino acids. This CDR3 is CAISTPGNTIYF. The CDR3 DNA sequence: TGTGCCATTAGTACTCCTGGAAACACCATATATTTT.

This clonotype was seen a few times. V and J are TRBV5-1 and TRBJ1-2, with a weak D call TRBD1 (5 bases). The CDR3 is 16 amino acids. V shed 0 bases and J shed 1 base, with 13 bases lying between them. The V gene's germline CDR1 is SGHRS and CDR2 YFSETQ. For the CDR3, the DNA is TGCGCCAGCAGCTTGGGTGCTTCCGACAGTAACTATGGCTACACCTTC. Translated, it gives CASSLGASDSNYGYTF.

This clonotype was detected only a few times. The chain employs TRBV10-3 and TRBJ2-4; D gene unclear. This CDR3 comprises 13 residues. V lost 0 bases, J lost 8 bases, and 8 bases lay in between. The V gene's germline CDR1 is ENHRY and CDR2 SYGVKD. The CDR3 DNA is TGTGCCATCAGTGAGTCCCCGAGCGACATTCAGTACTTC. This gives the protein CAISESPSDIQYF.

This clonotype was seen a few times. The gene calls are TRBV29-1 and TRBJ2-1; D may match TRBD1 or TRBD2 (6 bases each). Germline V gene data show CDR1 as SQVTM and CDR2 as ANQGSEA. The germline V and J ends were trimmed by 6 bases and 2 bases, with 14 bases remaining between them. There are 14 residues in the CDR3. CDR3 residues: CSVHGGRTYNEQFF. CDR3 coding DNA: TGCAGCGTCCATGGGGGGCGGACCTACAATGAGCAGTTCTTC.

The gene calls are TRBV7-2 and TRBJ1-6; D unclear. V lost 2 bases and J lost 9, with 8 bases in between. CDR3 length: 13 residues. Looked up from germline, CDR1 is SGHTA and CDR2 is FQGNSA. The chain's CDR3 is CASSLSEGSPLHF. CDR3 in DNA: TGTGCCAGCAGCTTAAGCGAGGGTTCACCCCTCCACTTT. Based on the CDR3 plus reference TRBV7-2 and TRBJ1-6, the full variable domain is GAGVSQSPSNKVTEKGKDVELRCDPISGHTALYWYRQSLGQGLEFLIYFQGNSAPDKSGLPSDRFSAERTGGSVSTLTIQRTQQEDSAVYLCASSLSEGSPLHFGNGTRLTVT.

This clonotype turned up a few times. The chain combines TRBV7-2 with TRBJ1-1; D not resolved. The CDR3 sequence is 13 residues long. Germline V gene lookup returns CDR1 SGHTA and CDR2 FQGNSA. The V end lost 5 bases, the J end lost 11 bases, and 18 bases lay between the germline ends. CDR3 protein: CASSRTPTEKAFF. The DNA of the CDR3 is TGTGCCAGCAGCCGAACACCTACCGAAAAGGCTTTCTTT.

This clonotype occurred a few times. The V and J genes are TRBV12-3 or TRBV12-4 and TRBJ1-1, with D perhaps matching TRBD1 (5 bases). This CDR3 has 14 residues. With 6 bases removed from V and 3 bases from J, the gap between germline ends came to 14 bases. The DNA of the CDR3 is TGTGCCAGCAGCCCTCTGGGGGGGTACACTGAAGCTTTCTTT. Translation: CASSPLGGYTEAFF.